These T cell receptor beta chains were read from a single sample in a study of blood T cell repertoires in COVID-19. Sequencing was performed with immunoSEQ multiplex PCR; in TCRdb, only in-frame clones are kept and a portion is missing. The sample includes 300,000 or so clones, roughly 84% of them seen just once. Sample: peripheral blood. The receptors derive from a man in his fifties with active or convalescent COVID-19. Both conserved end residues are part of each CDR3. The order of the fields is V gene, clone size, J gene, D gene, CDR3 DNA, CDR3 protein. A D gene is named only where the DNA matches it firmly. Rows may omit the clone size; those that give it use once, few, many or a size class.

TRBV5-1	.	TRBJ2-5	TRBD1	TGCGCCAGCAGCTTGGCCGAAGGGGGCGGTGAGACCCAGTACTTC	CASSLAEGGGETQYF
TRBV7-2	once	TRBJ2-1	TRBD2	TGTGCCAGCAGCTTCTCTAGCGGGGGCCCTACCAACGCGAATGAGCAGTTCTTC	CASSFSSGGPTNANEQFF
TRBV4-3	.	TRBJ2-2	.	TGCGCCAGCAGCCAAGACAGGGCTATCACCGGGGAGCTGTTTTTT	CASSQDRAITGELFF
TRBV3-1/TRBV3-2	.	TRBJ1-2	.	TGTGCCAGCAGCCAATCGAGGGAAGCCCATGGCTACACCTTC	CASSQSREAHGYTF
TRBV5-1	.	TRBJ1-1	TRBD1	TGCGCCAGCACCTATACAGGGGGCGATACTGAAGCTTTCTTT	CASTYTGGDTEAFF
TRBV6-5	.	TRBJ1-6	.	TGTGCCAGCAGTTACGGCAGACTTTTAGATTCACCCCTCCACTTT	CASSYGRLLDSPLHF
TRBV28	.	TRBJ2-5	.	TGTGCCAGCAGTCCCACATACGGACTTCGGCACCAAGAGACCCAGTACTTC	CASSPTYGLRHQETQYF
TRBV24-1	.	TRBJ2-1	TRBD1	TGTGCCACCAGTGATTTAGGGACAGGGGGCTCCTACAATGAGCAGTTCTTC	CATSDLGTGGSYNEQFF
TRBV6-5	.	TRBJ1-6	.	TGTGCCAGCAGTTACGACAATACACTCAATTCACCCCTCCACTTT	CASSYDNTLNSPLHF
TRBV7-3	.	TRBJ2-2	.	TGTGCCAGCAGCTTAATTGAGGGGAACACCGGGGAGCTGTTTTTT	CASSLIEGNTGELFF
TRBV6-2/TRBV6-3	.	TRBJ1-2	.	TGTGCCAGCAGTTACTCGACGGACTTTGGCTACACCTTC	CASSYSTDFGYTF
TRBV10-3	.	TRBJ2-1	.	TGTGCCATCAGTGAGTCGAATGGGGGCGCGCAGTTCTTC	CAISESNGGAQFF
TRBV11-3	.	TRBJ2-5	.	TGTGCCAGCAGCTCGTCGTCCCGGGAGACCCAGTACTTC	CASSSSSRETQYF
TRBV11-2	.	TRBJ1-2	.	TGTGCCAGCAGCCCAGGACAGAACTATGGCTACACCTTC	CASSPGQNYGYTF
TRBV28	.	TRBJ1-5	.	TGTGCCAGCAGTTTAGGGCAGCCGAATCAGCCCCAGCATTTT	CASSLGQPNQPQHF
TRBV30	.	TRBJ2-1	.	TGTGCCTGGAGTGCGGGGAGCCTTTACAATGAGCAGTTCTTC	CAWSAGSLYNEQFF
TRBV7-8	.	TRBJ1-5	.	TGTGCCAGCAGCACGGACCGGGCCCGAAGGGAGAATCAGCCCCAGCATTTT	CASSTDRARRENQPQHF